This T cell receptor beta chain is drawn from a study of T cells after somatic rescue of genetic block. Using immunoSEQ multiplex PCR, the repertoire was profiled, and TCRdb retains in-frame clones only, with some absent. The sample has 70,000 to 95,000 clones; 70% to 90% are singletons. This CDR3 contains 14 residues. V lost 0 bases and J 7 bases, leaving 13 bases between the germline ends. The germline V gene encodes CDR1 SGHRS and CDR2 YFSETQ. The chain links TRBV5-1 to TRBJ1-2; possibly TRBD1 for D (6 bases). Input material: peripheral blood mononuclear cells (PBMCs). This receptor was identified in a woman under 30. Written as DNA, the CDR3 is TGCGCCAGCAGCTTGGCCTCCAGGGGAAGTGGCTACACCTTC. Translating gives CASSLASRGSGYTF.